These 27 T cell receptor beta chains were sequenced from one sample in a study of tumor-infiltrating lymphocytes in primary liver carcinoma. The authors made TCR beta cDNA from 400 to 600 ng total RNA with a constant-region primer. For TCR beta, libraries were produced by three nested multiplex PCR rounds using slightly modified ARM-PCR. Investigators reported that the first two PCR rounds, at 10 cycles each, used TRBV1-TRBV30 forward primers with a C-beta reverse primer. MiXCR, run by TCRdb on the multiplex PCR reads, gives a single entry per CDR3 protein. This sample has under 110,000 distinct CDR3 sequences, with about 67% found just once. From unsorted bulk tissue weighing about 20-32 mg, DNA and RNA were co-extracted. Sequencing input: liver tumor tissue from sampling region 2. Subset specified: tumor region T2, inferior pole. These receptors all come from a woman aged 60-75 years with primary liver carcinoma and hepatitis B virus infection.

Points on this clonotype: One end of the junction fails to match germline, which may point to a read error. The chain joins TRBV11-2 to TRBJ2-1; D call uncertain. CDR1 is SGHAT and CDR2 is FQNNGV in the germline V gene. The CDR3 has 15 residues. The CDR3 sequence is CASSIPRSSYDEQFF. The CDR3 bases are TGTGCCAGCAGCATCCCCCGGAGCTCCTACGATGAGCAGTTCTTC.

This clonotype was observed a few times. A much more abundant neighbour one base away suggests this may be a read error. CDR3 sequence reads: CAGSQTGVGYTF. As DNA, the CDR3 is TGTGCCGGCAGTCAGACTGGGGTTGGCTACACCTTC. The rearrangement joins TRBV14 to TRBJ1-2; D is unresolved. Germline lookup yields CDR1 SGHDN and CDR2 FVKESK. The CDR3 is 12 residues long.

Concerning this clonotype itself: The CDR3 does not close with the conserved phenylalanine or tryptophan, likely indicating a read error. The CDR3: CSVSGQTEAFS. The CDR3 nucleotides read TGCAGTGTGTCGGGACAAACTGAAGCTTTCTCT. This chain links TRBV29-1 with TRBJ1-1, with a weak D call TRBD1 (6 bases). There are 11 residues in the CDR3. Per the germline V gene, CDR1 is SQVTM and CDR2 is ANQGSEA.

This chain uses TRBV6-5 with TRBJ2-1; 11 nucleotides line up with TRBD2. Germline CDR1 MNHEY, CDR2 SVGAGI. Trimming at V came to 6 bases and at J to 7 bases, leaving 11 bases not matched to a gene. The CDR3 has 16 amino acids. DNA for the CDR3: TGTGCCAGCAGCCCGCGAGGGACTAGCGGCTATAATGAGCAGTTCTTC. It encodes CASSPRGTSGYNEQFF.

This chain links TRBV10-3 with TRBJ2-7; possible D gene TRBD1, 6 bases. Per the germline V gene, CDR1 is ENHRY and CDR2 is SYGVKD. Trimming stripped 3 bases from V and 0 bases from J, with 12 bases between. The CDR3 spans 15 residues. CDR3 nucleotide sequence: TGTGCCATCAGTGATCTAGGGGGAATCTCCTACGAGCAGTACTTC. Translation gives CAISDLGGISYEQYF.

With respect to this clonotype: A read error may produce the germline difference seen at one junction end. V gene TRBV11-2 combines with J gene TRBJ2-7, with 9 nucleotides matching TRBD1. The CDR3 extends over 12 amino acids. Germline lookup yields CDR1 SGHAT and CDR2 FQNNGV. CDR3 sequence reads: CVSSRTGEDQHF. The CDR3 DNA reads as TGTGTCAGCAGCCGGACAGGGGAAGATCAGCACTTC.

Remarks on this clonotype: A read error is likely, as this CDR3 ends without the conserved phenylalanine or tryptophan. The chain links TRBV29-1 to TRBJ2-6; D gene ambiguous. Trimming stripped 4 bases from V and 0 bases from J, with 13 bases between. The CDR3 totals 16 residues. Germline values: CDR1 SQVTM, CDR2 ANQGSEA. The CDR3 sequence: CSVACGPYSGANVLTL. The CDR3 nucleotides read TGCAGCGTTGCCTGCGGACCGTACTCTGGGGCCAACGTCCTGACTTTA.

J is TRBJ2-7 and V is TRBV4-2; possible D gene TRBD2, 6 bases. V lost 3 bases and J lost 3, with 12 bases in between. The CDR3 is 14 residues long. Germline CDR1 reads LGHNA; CDR2 reads YNFKEQ. CDR3 DNA sequence: TGTGCCAGCAGCCAGGGACGGGGAGGCTACGAGCAGTACTTC. Encoded protein: CASSQGRGGYEQYF.

To note about this clonotype: Germline and junction disagree at one end, which may indicate a read error. The chain couples TRBV6-5 to TRBJ1-6; the D gene is possibly TRBD1 (6 bases). CDR3 size: 18 residues. CDR1 is MNHEY and CDR2 is SVGAGI in the germline V gene. The CDR3 bases are TGTGTCAGCATTTACTCCCGGAGCGGGGGCGCGAATTCCTCACCCCTCCACTTT. Encoded protein: CVSIYSRSGGANSSPLHF.

The gene calls are TRBV5-6 and TRBJ2-1; the match to TRBD2 covers 7 bases. V dropped 1 base and J dropped 8; count of bases not matched to a gene: 9. The CDR3 length is 15 residues. Germline V gene data show CDR1 as SGHDT and CDR2 as YYEEEE. The CDR3 DNA follows: TGTGCCAGCAGCTTGCGAGCGGGGCCCGAGGATGAGCAGTTCTTC. This translates into CASSLRAGPEDEQFF.

A word on this clonotype: Sequence at one end of the junction differs from germline and may be a read error. The chain recombines TRBV9 with TRBJ2-2; 7 positions agree with TRBD2. The CDR3 is 18 amino acids. Germline CDR1 and CDR2: SGDLS and YYNGEE. For the CDR3, the DNA is TGTGCCAGCGGCGTAGGGAACACCTACGGGGGGTACACCGGGGAGCTGTTTTTT. This translates into CASGVGNTYGGYTGELFF.

This clonotype has more than one count but fewer than ten. This rearrangement joins TRBV28 to TRBJ1-2; D gene uncertain. The CDR3 length is 13 residues. V lost 11 bases and J 3 bases, leaving 16 bases between the germline ends. Germline lookup yields CDR1 MDHEN and CDR2 SYDVKM. Written as DNA, the CDR3 is TGTGCCCTCGGGCCGGGCGGCTACTATGGCTACACCTTC. The encoded protein is CALGPGGYYGYTF.

Notes on this clonotype: It is likely a read error, because the conserved phenylalanine at the end of the CDR3 is missing. No DNA is shown, since the ends of the CDR3 on it are uncertain; the CDR3 is the one TCRdb lists. The chain has TRBV6-1 and TRBJ2-3. Germline V lookup: CDR1 MNHNS, CDR2 SASEGT. The CDR3 comprises 15 residues, both ends counted. The chain's CDR3 is CASSEAVGRTDTQYS.

This clonotype was counted only a few times. This chain uses TRBV11-2 with TRBJ1-3; D unresolved. V lost 4 bases and J 9 bases, leaving 19 bases between the germline ends. Germline loops: CDR1 SGHAT, CDR2 FQNNGV. CDR3 size: 15 residues. This CDR3 is CASSSDPEPQSTIYF. Here the CDR3 DNA reads TGTGCCAGCAGCTCAGATCCCGAACCGCAAAGCACCATATATTTT.

The CDR3 DNA reads TGTGCCAGCTCACCACTTGGAGACAGCGGCTTGGATCTGTTTTTT. Translation: CASSPLGDSGLDLFF. The chain is built from TRBV18 and TRBJ2-2; D possibly uses TRBD1 or TRBD2 (5 bases each). The CDR3 contains 15 residues. Looked up from germline, CDR1 is KGHSH and CDR2 is LQKENI. The ends were cut back, 1 base at V and 14 bases at J, with 20 bases in the middle. The variable domain in full, with the rest retrieved from reference TRBV18 and TRBJ2-2, is NAGVMQNPRHLVRRRGQEARLRCSPMKGHSHVYWYRQLPEEGLKFMVYLQKENIIDESGMPKERFSAEFPKEGPSILRIQQVVRGDSAAYFCASSPLGDSGLDLFFGEGSRLTVL.

Concerning this clonotype itself: The junction and the germline gene differ at one end; a read error may be behind it. The chain carries TRBV12-3 or TRBV12-4 and TRBJ1-5; 7 bases are a match to TRBD1. The CDR3 sequence is 14 residues long. The CDR3 coding sequence is TGTTCCAGCAGGCCTGACAGGGAGAATCAGCCCCAGCACTTT. Translation: CSSRPDRENQPQHF.

Turning to this clonotype: This may arise from a read error, as a much more abundant clone is one base away. The CDR3 does not close with the conserved phenylalanine or tryptophan, likely indicating a read error. The chain combines TRBV18 with TRBJ2-7; TRBD2 matches at 7 bases. This CDR3 region has 13 residues. V shed 6 bases and J 6 bases; nucleotides not matched to a gene: 8. Germline-derived CDR1 and CDR2 are KGHSH and LQKENI. For the CDR3, the DNA is TGTGCCAGCTCGCCCGGGAGGCGCGGCGAGCAGTACTTA. Translated: CASSPGRRGEQYL.

Regarding this clonotype: Lacking the conserved final phenylalanine or tryptophan, this CDR3 likely reflects a read error. The rearrangement uses TRBV4-2 and TRBJ2-2, with a possible D match to TRBD1 (5 bases). CDR1 LGHNA and CDR2 YNFKEQ come from the germline V gene. CDR3 length equals 14 residues. In nucleotides, the CDR3 is TGTGCCAGCAACCAAGATCTGGACATCGGGGAGCTGTTTGTT. This sequence encodes CASNQDLDIGELFV.

For this clonotype: This could be a read error, since a much larger clone is one nucleotide away. The chain recombines TRBV5-1 with TRBJ1-6, with D uncertain. The germline gives CDR1 SGHRS, CDR2 YFSETQ. The CDR3 has 15 residues. CDR3 sequence (DNA): TGCGCCAGCACCCTCGACGCGTTGGAGAATTCATCCCTCCACTTT. Translating it yields CASTLDALENSSLHF.

Comment on this clonotype: This may come from a read error, since a much larger clone is one base off. V usage is TRBV5-4 and J usage is TRBJ2-4; tentatively, D is TRBD1 or TRBD2 (6 bases each). CDR1 and CDR2 (germline): SGHNT, YYREEE (reference sequence). The CDR3 is made up of 16 amino acids. Trimming removed 5 bases at V and 6 bases at J, with 21 bases between. The CDR3 coding sequence is TGTGCCAGCAGTTCCGAGGGGGGCTCCACCAGAAACATTCAGTACTTC. Translating it yields CASSSEGGSTRNIQYF.

In this sample, this clonotype turned up a few times. The junction and the germline gene differ at one end; a read error may be behind it. The CDR3 region has the DNA TGTGCCAGTAGCCCTCGGGGTAGCGGAAACAATGAGCAGCTCTTC. Amino acid sequence: CASSPRGSGNNEQLF. The chain is built from TRBV11-3 and TRBJ2-1, with D maybe TRBD2 (6 bases). The length of the CDR3 is 15 residues. The germline CDR1 and CDR2 sequences are SGHNT and YENEEA. Complete variable domain (other parts from reference TRBV11-3 and TRBJ2-1): EAGVVQSPRYKIIEKKQPVAFWCNPISGHNTLYWYLQNLGQGPELLIRYENEEAVDDSQLPKDRFSAERLKGVDSTLKIQPAELGDSAVYLCASSPRGSGNNEQLFGPGTRLTVL.

For this clonotype: The junction and the germline gene differ at one end; a read error may be behind it. In DNA form, the CDR3 reads TGTGCCAGTAGCCAGGGGGAATCCTACGACCAGTACTTC. Protein sequence: CASSQGESYDQYF. J is TRBJ2-7 and V is TRBV7-9; TRBD1 aligns across 7 bases. The CDR3 runs to 13 residues. Germline CDR1 is SEHNR and CDR2 is FQNEAQ (reference sequence).

The rearrangement uses TRBV6-1 and TRBJ2-1; TRBD2 aligns across 8 bases. V lost 5 bases to trimming and J lost 8 bases; unmatched junction nucleotides: 20. Germline V lookup: CDR1 MNHNS, CDR2 SASEGT. The length of the CDR3 is 18 residues. CDR3 in DNA: TGTGCCAGCAGTAAATGGGGACTAGTGTATGCAAAAAGCGATGAGCAGTTCTTC. It is translated as CASSKWGLVYAKSDEQFF.

This clonotype has just a few counts. A much more abundant neighbour one base away suggests this may be a read error. The chain carries TRBV29-1 and TRBJ1-1; tentatively, D is TRBD1 (6 bases). This CDR3 comprises 12 residues. The V gene lost 8 bases and the J gene lost 2 bases, with 12 bases spanning the gap. Germline CDR1 SQVTM, CDR2 ANQGSEA. CDR3 region: CSIGGGNTEAFF. In nucleotides, the CDR3 is TGCAGCATTGGGGGGGGCAACACTGAAGCTTTCTTT.

As to this clonotype: A read error may produce the germline difference seen at one junction end. The V call is TRBV5-5, the J call TRBJ1-1, with 8 bases fitting TRBD1. The CDR3 extends over 15 amino acids. Germline V CDR1 and CDR2: SGHKS, YYEKEE (reference sequence). In nucleotides, the CDR3 is TGTGCCAGCAGCCCGTTGACAGGGGACGACACTGAAGCTTTCTTC. Protein: CASSPLTGDDTEAFF. Drawing the rest from reference TRBV5-5 and TRBJ1-1, the complete variable domain is DAGVTQSPTHLIKTRGQQVTLRCSPISGHKSVSWYQQVLGQGPQFIFQYYEKEERGRGNFPDRFSARQFPNYSSELNVNALLLGDSALYLCASSPLTGDDTEAFFGQGTRLTVV.

This clonotype was seen a handful of times. CDR3 sequence (DNA): TGTGCCAGCAGCTTAGAGGCTGGTACAGATACGCAGTATTTT. Translating gives CASSLEAGTDTQYF. The chain combines TRBV11-2 with TRBJ2-3; D call uncertain. Trimming removed 0 bases at V and 3 bases at J, with 7 bases between. CDR3 length equals 14 residues. Germline lookup yields CDR1 SGHAT and CDR2 FQNNGV.

As for this clonotype: Because the CDR3 is missing its conserved closing phenylalanine or tryptophan, this is likely a read error. CDR3 nucleotide sequence: TGTGCCAGCAGCTTGGGTCTAGCGGGCTACAAGCAGTACTTG. Its translation: CASSLGLAGYKQYL. The V call is TRBV5-4, the J call TRBJ2-7; 8 positions agree with TRBD2. The CDR3 covers 14 residues. Germline CDR1 and CDR2: SGHNT and YYREEE (reference sequence).